The clone carrying this T cell receptor beta chain showed up just once. V lost 7 bases and J 7 bases, leaving 12 bases between the germline ends. This CDR3 spans 11 amino acids. CDR1 and CDR2 from the germline V gene are SQVTM and ANQGSEA. Clones were read by immunoSEQ multiplex PCR, and TCRdb kept only the in-frame ones, dropping some. The profile covers 76,000 or so clones, with more than 85% appearing a single time and 0.25% taken by the ten largest. This sample is part of a study of technical replicates of blood from a handful of donors. Sequencing input: T cells isolated from PBMCs. This sequence originates from a human donor in good health. The J gene is TRBJ2-3, the V gene TRBV29-1; D is perhaps TRBD1 (6 bases). The CDR3 DNA is TGCAGCGGGCGACAGGTGCATACGCAGTATTTT. Translating gives CSGRQVHTQYF.